The next 26 T cell receptor beta chains were all read from a single sample in a study of monozygotic twins with inflammatory bowel disease. TCRdb re-called the 5' RACE reads and gives one entry per CDR3 protein, without DNA. The table lists around 230,000 distinct CDR3 sequences. What was sequenced was blood. These TCRs come from a human donor with ulcerative colitis or Crohn's disease, or a healthy co-twin of an affected twin (not recorded which).

The chain employs TRBV12-3 or TRBV12-4 and TRBJ1-6; TCRdb designates TRBD1, a call that cannot be tested without DNA. The length of the CDR3 is 14 residues. This CDR3 reads CASSARGGHSPLHF.

The chain combines TRBV11-2 with TRBJ2-3; TCRdb gives TRBD1 as the D gene, but with no DNA this cannot be confirmed. CDR1 and CDR2 from the germline V gene are SGHAT and FQNNGV. This CDR3 has 16 amino acids. This CDR3 is CASSLVTGGKTDTQYF.

The rearrangement uses TRBV5-1 and TRBJ2-7; TCRdb lists TRBD1, though no DNA is available to test this call. Germline V lookup: CDR1 SGHRS, CDR2 YFSETQ. The CDR3 is made up of 20 amino acids. CDR3 region: CASSFRGPGGYDLSDYEQYF.

The chain has TRBV6-1 and TRBJ1-2; no DNA is available, so the TRBD1 call from TCRdb remains unchecked. The CDR3 totals 14 residues. Germline V gene lookup returns CDR1 MNHNS and CDR2 SASEGT. Here the CDR3 reads CASSPMTGLRGYTF.

The chain combines TRBV20-1 with TRBJ2-1; TCRdb names TRBD2, which stays unverified in the absence of DNA. CDR1 and CDR2 (germline): DFQATT, SNEGSKA (reference sequence). CDR3 length equals 16 residues. This chain's CDR3 is CSARRRGRAGGNEQFF.

The V call is TRBV20-1, the J call TRBJ2-3; the D call of TRBD2 rests on TCRdb alone, since no DNA is present to check it. CDR1 is DFQATT and CDR2 is SNEGSKA in the germline V gene (reference sequence). The CDR3 runs to 16 residues. Here the CDR3 reads CSARPYSGVSTDTQYF.

This chain's CDR3 is CATSKLALNTEAFF. The chain uses TRBV15 and TRBJ1-1. The germline gives CDR1 LNHNV, CDR2 YYDKDF (reference sequence). This CDR3 is built from 14 residues. The full variable domain, rest sourced from reference TRBV15 and TRBJ1-1, is DAMVIQNPRYQVTQFGKPVTLSCSQTLNHNVMYWYQQKSSQAPKLLFHYYDKDFNNEADTPDNFQSRRPNTSFCFLDIRSPGLGDTAMYLCATSKLALNTEAFFGQGTRLTVV.

V is TRBV12-3 or TRBV12-4 and J is TRBJ2-3; TCRdb selects TRBD1, and the lack of DNA leaves this call unchecked. CDR3 length equals 16 residues. Here the CDR3 reads CASSGAPDSYTDTQYF.

The genes are TRBV5-1 and TRBJ1-2; TCRdb's D call of TRBD1 is untestable without DNA. The CDR3 contains 15 residues. CDR1 is SGHRS and CDR2 is YFSETQ in the germline V gene. The CDR3 is CASLPGQGIDYGYTF.

V and J are TRBV12-3 or TRBV12-4 and TRBJ2-3; TCRdb designates TRBD1, a call that cannot be tested without DNA. The CDR3 has 16 residues. The CDR3 protein is CASSLWSGAGEGTQYF.

The V call is TRBV4-1, the J call TRBJ1-2; TCRdb indicates TRBD1, and absent DNA this call remains unverified. CDR1 and CDR2 from the germline V gene are MGHRA and YSYEKL. The CDR3 is 15 amino acids. The CDR3 sequence is CASSQPSGTDYGYTF.

The V and J genes are TRBV20-1 and TRBJ2-7; TCRdb selects TRBD1, and the lack of DNA leaves this call unchecked. The CDR3 sequence is 14 residues long. Germline V gene sequence: CDR1 DFQATT, CDR2 SNEGSKA (reference sequence). The CDR3 sequence is CSASMSGQSYEQYF.

The rearrangement joins TRBV5-1 to TRBJ2-5; TCRdb designates TRBD1, a call that cannot be tested without DNA. The CDR3 consists of 13 residues. Germline V lookup: CDR1 SGHRS, CDR2 YFSETQ. The CDR3 sequence is CASSPGSKETQYF.

This rearrangement joins TRBV7-9 to TRBJ1-2. Germline assignment: CDR1 SEHNR and CDR2 FQNEAQ (reference sequence). The CDR3 is 15 residues long. The CDR3 is CASSSGLLGDYGYTF.

This rearrangement joins TRBV5-1 to TRBJ2-7; TCRdb gives TRBD1 as the D gene, but with no DNA this cannot be confirmed. CDR1 and CDR2 from the germline V gene are SGHRS and YFSETQ. This CDR3 spans 13 amino acids. The CDR3 reads CASRQEEAYEQYF.

The rearrangement links TRBV7-2 to TRBJ1-5; checking the TCRdb D call of TRBD1 is not possible without DNA. The CDR3 totals 15 residues. Germline V CDR1 and CDR2: SGHTA, FQGNSA. The CDR3 sequence is CASSLGARGNQPQHF.

V is TRBV12-3 or TRBV12-4 and J is TRBJ2-3; TCRdb's D call, TRBD2, is unchecked because there is no DNA. The CDR3 has 14 residues. CDR3 loop: CASSPRPMGDTQYF.

The chain combines TRBV27 with TRBJ1-1. Germline CDR1 reads MNHEY; CDR2 reads SMNVEV (reference sequence). The CDR3 is 15 amino acids. The CDR3 reads CASSLLGMLGTEAFF.

The chain employs TRBV7-9 and TRBJ2-1. Germline loops: CDR1 SEHNR, CDR2 FQNEAQ (reference sequence). This CDR3 region has 14 residues. The CDR3 loop is CASSLSGVGNEQFF.

The chain is built from TRBV5-5 and TRBJ2-6. This CDR3 has 18 residues. The germline CDR1 and CDR2 sequences are SGHKS and YYEKEE (reference sequence). The CDR3 loop reads CASSLVPHGTSGANVLTF. Supplemented by reference TRBV5-5 and TRBJ2-6, the full variable domain reads DAGVTQSPTHLIKTRGQQVTLRCSPISGHKSVSWYQQVLGQGPQFIFQYYEKEERGRGNFPDRFSARQFPNYSSELNVNALLLGDSALYLCASSLVPHGTSGANVLTFGAGSRLTVL.

The chain employs TRBV5-1 and TRBJ2-2; TCRdb's assignment of TRBD2 cannot be checked, as there is no DNA. The germline gives CDR1 SGHRS, CDR2 YFSETQ. The CDR3 covers 16 residues. The CDR3 loop reads CASSFGDGTNTGELFF. Full variable domain (outside the CDR3, taken from reference TRBV5-1 and TRBJ2-2): KAGVTQTPRYLIKTRGQQVTLSCSPISGHRSVSWYQQTPGQGLQFLFEYFSETQRNKGNFPGRFSGRQFSNSRSEMNVSTLELGDSALYLCASSFGDGTNTGELFFGEGSRLTVL.

The chain uses TRBV5-1 and TRBJ1-4; with no DNA, the TCRdb D assignment of TRBD1 cannot be verified. Germline values: CDR1 SGHRS, CDR2 YFSETQ. CDR3 length: 14 residues. CDR3 protein: CASSSGTENEKLFF. Full variable domain (remainder filled in from reference TRBV5-1 and TRBJ1-4): KAGVTQTPRYLIKTRGQQVTLSCSPISGHRSVSWYQQTPGQGLQFLFEYFSETQRNKGNFPGRFSGRQFSNSRSEMNVSTLELGDSALYLCASSSGTENEKLFFGSGTQLSVL.

CDR3 in amino acids: CAISQDSATNEKLFF. The chain recombines TRBV10-3 with TRBJ1-4; TCRdb indicates TRBD1, and absent DNA this call remains unverified. The CDR3 sequence is 15 residues long. Germline CDR1 and CDR2: ENHRY and SYGVKD.

The chain carries TRBV20-1 and TRBJ2-5; TCRdb outputs TRBD1, but without DNA this stays unchecked. Germline V gene lookup returns CDR1 DFQATT and CDR2 SNEGSKA (reference sequence). The CDR3 is 13 amino acids. CDR3 region: CSAGGAGTETQYF.

J is TRBJ2-7 and V is TRBV27; there is no DNA to check the TCRdb D call of TRBD2. CDR3 length equals 13 residues. The germline CDR1 and CDR2 sequences are MNHEY and SMNVEV (reference sequence). CDR3 residues: CASTFGPTYEQYF.

The chain has TRBV6-1 and TRBJ1-4; there is no DNA to check the TCRdb D call of TRBD1. This CDR3 contains 15 residues. Germline V gives CDR1 MNHNS, CDR2 SASEGT. The CDR3 sequence: CASVPGQGPNEKLFF.